This T cell receptor beta chain was captured by sequencing in a study of vaccination and CD4 T cells after COVID-19. The overall study: Convalescent donors were composed of six males and four females, of whom two were Hispanic.

Treatment given: roughly 10-day PBMC culture with coronavirus spike peptide pools or control peptides (ViraFEST assay). As regards this clonotype: Its target is not known.

Study observations and caveats: Within the convalescent patients, spike mono-reactivity was found in 304 of 307 vaccine-specific clones. Post-vaccination, and not before, a median approximately 85% of reactive clones appeared in convalescent patients.

An Oncomine TCR Beta short-read assay was used to sequence the DNA from cultured CD4+ T cells. A single record per CDR3 protein comes from TCRdb applying MiXCR to the PCR reads. The sample has just under 20,000 distinct CDR3 sequences; more than 50% are singletons. The source material was CD4+ T cells from blood, cultured in vitro. This clonotype was obtained from a human donor who had recovered from COVID-19.

The CDR3 DNA sequence: TGTGCCAGTCAGAGAGACTTTAACTATGGCTACACCTTC. It encodes CASQRDFNYGYTF. The rearrangement uses TRBV7-8 and TRBJ1-2; no clear D gene. This CDR3 spans 13 amino acids. The V gene lost 9 bases and the J gene lost 1 base, with 12 bases spanning the gap. CDR1 and CDR2 from the germline V gene are SGHVS and FQNEAQ.